This T cell receptor beta chain was identified during a study of siplizumab effects on memory and regulatory T cells. On the study more broadly: Mixed lymphocyte reactions were paired, with siplizumab at about 1 ug/mL or without drug. Study findings and constraints: Siplizumab gave mappable alloreactive CD4+ clones an average Treg-derived fraction of over 65%, against around 29% in controls. No assignable naive or memory phenotype existed for roughly 80-97% of proliferating CD4+ or CD8+ clones.

Cells of the mixed lymphocyte reaction were cocultured at 37 degrees C for five to seven days. The CDR3 length is 14 residues. With 4 bases removed from V and 2 bases from J, the gap between germline ends came to 11 bases. Germline CDR1 MNHEY, CDR2 SVGAGI. In regard to this clone: Its antigen is currently unknown.

Some clones are missing from TCRdb's copy, which holds only in-frame ones; the method was immunoSEQ multiplex PCR. The sample yields 15,000 to 20,000 clones, over 35% seen once. This clonotype was obtained from a human donor in good health; the cells came from an allogeneic mixed lymphocyte reaction. Some clones in this sample may be carry-over from other donors' samples. V gene TRBV6-5 combines with J gene TRBJ1-2, with a tentative D call TRBD1 (6 bases). Sample: CFSE-low (dividing) CD4+ T cells sorted from an allogeneic mixed lymphocyte reaction. CDR3 in DNA: TGTGCCAGCAGTTGGGGGGCGACAAACTATGGCTACACCTTC. Protein product: CASSWGATNYGYTF.